A single sample is the source of the 15 T cell receptor beta chains below, sequenced in a study of human T cells and chemical hapten exposure. TCRdb recomputed calls from the RACE reads with MiXCR, one row per CDR3 protein. The sample carries 30,000 or so distinct CDR3 sequences, 5% to 6.5% recorded once. Time point of the sample: patch test 3, about 24 weeks after DPC sensitization. Treatment defined: therapeutic diphenylcyclopropenone sensitization with weekly scalp DPC. The sample was whole blood, taken in connection with sensitization to the hapten diphenylcyclopropenone (DPC). Every receptor here comes from a man aged 30-40 years with alopecia areata. Some clones in this sample may be carry-over from other donors' samples.

This clonotype was found many times. The rearrangement joins TRBV6-5 to TRBJ2-7, with a weak D call TRBD2 (6 bases). The CDR3 has 14 residues. Trimming took off 6 bases at V and 3 bases at J, with 15 bases between the two ends. Germline assignment: CDR1 MNHEY and CDR2 SVGAGI. This CDR3 is CASRTQGGNYEQYF. For the CDR3, the DNA is TGTGCCAGCAGGACCCAGGGCGGGAACTACGAGCAGTACTTC.

This clonotype has at least ten counts. The rearrangement joins TRBV6-2 or TRBV6-3 to TRBJ2-1, with 12 bases identical to TRBD1. There are 17 residues in the CDR3. Trimming at V came to 2 bases and at J to 4 bases, leaving 6 bases not matched to a gene. CDR1 and CDR2 (germline): MNHEY, SVGEGT. The CDR3 DNA sequence: TGTGCCAGCAGTTACGGTCCGGGACAGGGGGCTTACAATGAGCAGTTCTTC. It codes for CASSYGPGQGAYNEQFF.

In its sample, this clonotype was seen a few times. The chain links TRBV7-2 to TRBJ2-7; a weak D match, TRBD1 (6 bases). V was pared by 5 bases and J by 2 bases, with 19 bases between. Germline V lookup: CDR1 SGHTA, CDR2 FQGNSA. CDR3 length: 16 residues. For the CDR3, the DNA is TGTGCCAGCAGCCGCACTTGGGGGCTCGGGACCTACGAGCAGTACTTC. Amino acid sequence: CASSRTWGLGTYEQYF.

This clonotype was detected many times. CDR3 loop: CASSSGEDEQYF. The CDR3 coding sequence is TGTGCCAGCAGCTCGGGGGAGGACGAGCAGTACTTC. The gene calls are TRBV7-9 and TRBJ2-7, with D perhaps matching TRBD2 (6 bases). This CDR3 contains 12 residues. V dropped 4 bases and J dropped 5 bases, with 9 bases sitting between them. Germline V gene data show CDR1 as SEHNR and CDR2 as FQNEAQ (reference sequence).

This clonotype came up many times. The V and J genes are TRBV7-2 and TRBJ1-5; D not resolved. There are 12 residues in the CDR3. Per the germline V gene, CDR1 is SGHTA and CDR2 is FQGNSA. Trimming removed 5 bases from V and 7 bases from J, with 9 bases in between. The CDR3 loop is CASSREGQPQHF. CDR3 nucleotide sequence: TGTGCCAGCAGCCGAGAAGGGCAGCCCCAGCATTTT.

This clonotype occurred many times. The chain recombines TRBV29-1 with TRBJ2-4; 7 nucleotides match TRBD2. The junction had 3 bases not matched to a gene; V was cut back by 7 bases and J by 3 bases. The CDR3 is made up of 12 amino acids. Germline V lookup: CDR1 SQVTM, CDR2 ANQGSEA. The CDR3 coding sequence is TGCAGCGGGGGGGAGGGCAAAAACATTCAGTACTTC. Encoded protein: CSGGEGKNIQYF.

This clonotype was counted ten times or more. J is TRBJ2-3 and V is TRBV7-9; TRBD2 is a possible D gene (5 bases). Germline CDR1 reads SEHNR; CDR2 reads FQNEAQ (reference sequence). The V end was cut by 5 bases, the J end by 4 bases, with 10 bases between. The CDR3 extends over 13 amino acids. CDR3 loop: CASSPRGPDTQYF. CDR3 DNA sequence: TGTGCCAGCAGCCCCCGCGGGCCAGATACGCAGTATTTT.

The sample holds many counts of this clonotype. The genes are TRBV21-1 and TRBJ2-7; the table's D gene call, TRBD1, was not cross checked with the DNA. TRBV21-1 is termed a pseudogene. The CDR3 length is 14 residues. The CDR3 region is CASSGQVSSYEQYF. CDR3 DNA: TGTGCCAGCAGCGGACAGGTCTCCTCCTACGAGCAGTACTTC.

This clonotype was counted many times. This CDR3 is CASSSPAAETQYF. CDR3 coding DNA: TGTGCCAGCAGCTCCCCAGCGGCGGAGACCCAGTACTTC. This chain connects TRBV7-9 to TRBJ2-5; the D gene is possibly TRBD2 (5 bases). Trimming pared 4 bases from V and 5 bases from J, leaving 11 bases between. The CDR3 runs 13 residues. Germline V gene data show CDR1 as SEHNR and CDR2 as FQNEAQ (reference sequence).

In this sample, this clonotype turned up many times. The chain uses TRBV7-2 and TRBJ2-1; 9 bases align to TRBD2. The CDR3 covers 16 residues. V lost 5 bases and J lost 6; bases outside the gene matches: 11. CDR1 SGHTA and CDR2 FQGNSA come from the germline V gene. The CDR3 region is CASSTLGLAGTNEQFF. The CDR3 DNA sequence: TGTGCCAGCAGCACCTTGGGGCTAGCGGGGACCAATGAGCAGTTCTTC.

This chain connects TRBV5-1 to TRBJ1-2; the D is unclear. Germline V gene data show CDR1 as SGHRS and CDR2 as YFSETQ. This CDR3 is 15 amino acids long. V lost 0 bases to trimming and J lost 4 bases, with 13 bases between them. For the CDR3, the DNA is TGCGCCAGCAGCTTGGGTCAAACCTCAGGCTATGGCTACACCTTC. This gives the protein CASSLGQTSGYGYTF.

This clonotype was seen at least ten times. V usage is TRBV4-3 and J usage is TRBJ1-5; TRBD1 agrees at 10 bases. CDR1 and CDR2 from the germline V gene are LGHNA and YSLEER. The CDR3 is made up of 18 amino acids. J was trimmed by 7 bases and V by 0 bases; bases with no gene match: 12. The CDR3 sequence is CASSQDTTSADRGQPQHF. The CDR3 region has the DNA TGCGCCAGCAGCCAAGATACGACCTCTGCGGACAGGGGGCAGCCCCAGCATTTT.

There are many counts of this clonotype. This chain uses TRBV5-4 with TRBJ1-2, with 7 bases fitting TRBD1. There are 16 residues in the CDR3. The V gene end was trimmed by 4 bases and the J gene end by 3 bases; junction bases not matched to a gene: 12. The germline CDR1 and CDR2 sequences are SGHNT and YYREEE (reference sequence). DNA for the CDR3: TGTGCCAGCAGCAGCCCGACAGGGCCAAAAGACTATGGCTACACCTTC. It translates to CASSSPTGPKDYGYTF.

This clonotype appeared many times. The chain couples TRBV4-3 to TRBJ2-7; 8 bases fit TRBD1. The V gene's germline CDR1 is LGHNA and CDR2 YSLEER. The CDR3 totals 17 residues. The junction had 11 bases not matched to a gene; V was cut back by 3 bases and J by 1 base. In nucleotides, the CDR3 is TGCGCCAGCAGCCAGGATGGGTCCGGACAGGGATCCTACGAGCAGTACTTC. It codes for CASSQDGSGQGSYEQYF.

This clonotype has at least ten counts. The gene calls are TRBV6-2 or TRBV6-3 and TRBJ2-7; perhaps D is TRBD1 or TRBD2 (5 bases each). V gave up 7 bases and J gave up 6 bases, with 19 bases separating them. The CDR3 is 14 residues long. Germline-derived CDR1 and CDR2 are MNHEY and SVGEGT. This chain's CDR3 is CASTPGSHILEQYF. The CDR3 DNA sequence: TGTGCCAGCACCCCAGGGAGCCACATCCTCGAGCAGTACTTC.